What follows are 22 T cell receptor beta chains derived from one specimen sequenced in a study of response to subunit inactivated influenza vaccine. TCRdb ran MiXCR on the RT-PCR reads and lists one entry per CDR3 protein. Seen here are approximately 290,000 distinct CDR3 sequences, roughly 22% observed once, and the top ten hold approximately 10%. The material was PBMCs from blood, obtained roughly 20 months after vaccination. The receptors here all came from a man aged 50 to 69 who received an inactivated influenza vaccine.

The table lists this clonotype with a few counts. J is TRBJ2-7 and V is TRBV28; 11 bases map to TRBD2. The CDR3 loop spans 17 amino acids. Germline assignment: CDR1 MDHEN and CDR2 SYDVKM. With V trimmed by 4 bases and J by 2 bases, 10 bases remained unmatched. CDR3 loop: CASSSGLAGALTYEQYF. Written as DNA, the CDR3 is TGTGCCAGCAGTTCCGGACTAGCGGGTGCCCTCACCTACGAGCAGTACTTC.

The chain employs TRBV6-1 and TRBJ1-1; 7 bases are shared with TRBD1. Trimming removed 5 bases from V and 5 bases from J; junction bases left unmatched: 11. CDR3 length: 15 residues. The germline V gene has CDR1 MNHNS and CDR2 SASEGT. The CDR3 loop is CASSTPGQPRTEAFF. Written as DNA, the CDR3 is TGTGCCAGCAGTACGCCGGGACAGCCAAGAACTGAAGCTTTCTTT.

This chain joins TRBV5-5 and TRBJ2-6, with no clear D. The CDR3 has 16 residues. Germline lookup yields CDR1 SGHKS and CDR2 YYEKEE (reference sequence). The ends were cut back, 0 bases at V and 4 bases at J, with 11 bases in the middle. The DNA for the CDR3 is TGTGCCAGCAGCTTGGTGGTCAGTCTCGGGGCCAACGTCCTGACTTTC. It is translated as CASSLVVSLGANVLTF.

This sequence joins TRBV7-2 and TRBJ1-2, with D tentatively TRBD1 (5 bases). V was cut by 5 bases and J by 8 bases, with 21 bases left in between. The CDR3 is 15 residues long. Germline V CDR1 and CDR2: SGHTA, FQGNSA. CDR3 loop: CASSQTWSRGGGYTF. CDR3 sequence (DNA): TGTGCCAGCAGCCAGACGTGGAGCCGGGGCGGGGGCTACACCTTC.

The chain links TRBV6-2 or TRBV6-3 to TRBJ2-2, with 10 positions matching TRBD2. Trimming at V came to 6 bases and at J to 3 bases, leaving 7 bases not matched to a gene. Germline V gives CDR1 MNHEY, CDR2 SVGEGT. There are 16 residues in the CDR3. The CDR3 coding sequence is TGTGCCAGCAGACCACTAACTAGCGGGGACACCGGGGAGCTGTTTTTT. Protein product: CASRPLTSGDTGELFF.

This clonotype was seen at least ten times. The V call is TRBV6-1, the J call TRBJ1-2; no clear D gene. Trimming took off 6 bases at V and 0 bases at J, with 17 bases between the two ends. Germline V gene data show CDR1 as MNHNS and CDR2 as SASEGT. This CDR3 is 16 amino acids long. The CDR3 DNA reads as TGTGCCAGCAGCCAACCCAGGACCTTAGCTAACTATGGCTACACCTTC. Amino acids: CASSQPRTLANYGYTF.

This clonotype was recorded only once. The rearrangement joins TRBV20-1 to TRBJ2-3; a weak D match, TRBD2 (6 bases). CDR3 length: 13 amino acids. The germline V gene has CDR1 DFQATT and CDR2 SNEGSKA (reference sequence). The ends were cut back, 5 bases at V and 3 bases at J, with 12 bases in the middle. CDR3: CSAPHSGTDTQYF. The CDR3 DNA follows: TGCAGTGCTCCCCATAGCGGAACAGATACGCAGTATTTT.

V gene TRBV7-8 combines with J gene TRBJ1-1; TRBD1 might be the D (5 bases). There are 12 residues in the CDR3. V lost 3 bases and J lost 9, with 11 bases in between. Germline loops: CDR1 SGHVS, CDR2 FQNEAQ. The CDR3 DNA follows: TGTGCCAGCAGCTTTTTACTGGGACAAGCTTTCTTT. It specifies CASSFLLGQAFF.

The V call is TRBV12-3 or TRBV12-4, the J call TRBJ1-6; no definite D call. This CDR3 has 13 residues. Trimming shortened V by 7 bases and J by 9 bases, and 13 bases separated the two germline ends. The CDR3 nucleotides read TGTGCCAGCACCCCGGGCGGACCTTCACCCCTCCACTTT. It encodes CASTPGGPSPLHF.

The chain carries TRBV20-1 and TRBJ2-7, with 8 bases matching TRBD1. The CDR3 consists of 13 residues. With 6 bases clipped from V and 2 bases from J, the junction kept 6 bases outside the gene matches. Germline V lookup: CDR1 DFQATT, CDR2 SNEGSKA (reference sequence). The CDR3: CSAPGQAAYEQYF. The CDR3 region has the DNA TGCAGTGCACCGGGACAGGCGGCCTACGAGCAGTACTTC.

V gene TRBV7-2 combines with J gene TRBJ1-6; 9 bases line up with TRBD1. The germline gives CDR1 SGHTA, CDR2 FQGNSA. The CDR3 contains 15 residues. The trim removed 4 bases at V and 10 bases at J, leaving 8 bases unmatched. CDR3 sequence (DNA): TGTGCCAGCAGCTCCTCCGGGACAGGGAACTCACCCCTCCACTTT. This gives the protein CASSSSGTGNSPLHF.

The chain employs TRBV10-3 and TRBJ1-5; possible D gene TRBD1, 5 bases. CDR1 and CDR2 (germline): ENHRY, SYGVKD. V was trimmed by 11 bases and J by 0 bases, leaving 14 bases between them. This CDR3 comprises 14 residues. The CDR3: CASGPGPSNQPQHF. CDR3 nucleotides: TGTGCCTCAGGCCCGGGGCCTAGCAATCAGCCCCAGCATTTT.

CDR3: CASSQDAAGGQPQHF. The CDR3 bases are TGCGCCAGCAGCCAAGATGCGGCAGGGGGTCAGCCCCAGCATTTT. V is TRBV4-3 and J is TRBJ1-5; 7 nucleotides match TRBD1. This CDR3 has 15 residues. The germline gives CDR1 LGHNA, CDR2 YSLEER. Trimming removed 0 bases from V and 6 bases from J; junction bases left unmatched: 5.

The chain combines TRBV7-2 with TRBJ1-2, with D hard to call. V lost 5 bases and J 2 bases, leaving 9 bases between the germline ends. Germline-derived CDR1 and CDR2 are SGHTA and FQGNSA. There are 13 residues in the CDR3. CDR3 coding DNA: TGTGCCAGCAGCCCTGAACTAAACTATGGCTACACCTTC. Translating gives CASSPELNYGYTF. Variable domain in full (rest from reference TRBV7-2 and TRBJ1-2): GAGVSQSPSNKVTEKGKDVELRCDPISGHTALYWYRQSLGQGLEFLIYFQGNSAPDKSGLPSDRFSAERTGGSVSTLTIQRTQQEDSAVYLCASSPELNYGYTFGSGTRLTVV.

V is TRBV5-1 and J is TRBJ2-6, with D possibly TRBD1 on 6 matching bases. V shed 1 base and J shed 2 bases, with 10 bases lying between them. Germline CDR1 is SGHRS and CDR2 is YFSETQ. The CDR3 extends over 16 amino acids. The CDR3 region is CASSLTDSPGANVLTF. CDR3 DNA: TGCGCCAGCAGCTTGACGGACAGTCCTGGGGCCAACGTCCTGACTTTC.

V usage is TRBV5-1 and J usage is TRBJ2-7; D uncertain. Trimming shortened V by 7 bases and J by 4 bases, and 18 bases separated the two germline ends. The CDR3 loop spans 14 amino acids. CDR1 is SGHRS and CDR2 is YFSETQ in the germline V gene. CDR3 DNA: TGCGCCAGCCAGAATGATGTAGTAAGTTACGAGCAGTACTTC. Translation gives CASQNDVVSYEQYF.

This chain uses TRBV10-3 with TRBJ2-5; TRBD1 matches 7 bases. The CDR3 sequence is 14 residues long. Germline CDR1 and CDR2: ENHRY and SYGVKD. Trimming removed 2 bases from V and 1 base from J; junction bases left unmatched: 1. CDR3 loop: CAISERDSQETQYF. The DNA for the CDR3 is TGTGCCATCAGTGAGCGGGACAGCCAAGAGACCCAGTACTTC.

The chain couples TRBV5-7 to TRBJ2-1; 13 bases are shared with TRBD2. TRBV5-7 is assigned to the ORF class and has an uncertain function. CDR3 length equals 16 residues. V was clipped by 5 bases and J by 6 bases; unmatched bases: 8. The CDR3 region has the DNA TGTGCCAGCAGGGCACTAGCGGGAGGGCCCAGCAATGAGCAGTTCTTC. Translating it yields CASRALAGGPSNEQFF.

This clonotype has a count of ten or more. The chain employs TRBV7-2 and TRBJ1-2; TRBD1 is a possible D gene (6 bases). This CDR3 is 13 amino acids long. CDR1 SGHTA and CDR2 FQGNSA come from the germline V gene. Between the trimmed V and J ends, which lost 5 bases and 4 bases, there was a span of 11 bases. The chain's CDR3 is CASSRRQVYGYTF. CDR3 DNA sequence: TGTGCCAGCAGCCGCAGACAGGTCTATGGCTACACCTTC.

This clonotype has just a few counts. The J gene is TRBJ2-5, the V gene TRBV28; 8 bases line up with TRBD2. V gave up 2 bases and J gave up 1 base; unmatched junction bases: 3. Germline values: CDR1 MDHEN, CDR2 SYDVKM. This CDR3 is built from 15 residues. The CDR3 nucleotides are TGTGCCAGCAGTTTACCAGCGGGGGCCCAAGAGACCCAGTACTTC. Residues: CASSLPAGAQETQYF. Combining the CDR3 with reference TRBV28 and TRBJ2-5 gives the whole variable domain DVKVTQSSRYLVKRTGEKVFLECVQDMDHENMFWYRQDPGLGLRLIYFSYDVKMKEKGDIPEGYSVSREKKERFSLILESASTNQTSMYLCASSLPAGAQETQYFGPGTRLLVL.

This clonotype was observed a few times. The V gene is TRBV5-1, the J gene TRBJ2-2, with a possible D match to TRBD1 (7 bases). Germline V gene data show CDR1 as SGHRS and CDR2 as YFSETQ. With 4 bases removed from V and 5 bases from J, the gap between germline ends came to 21 bases. The CDR3 contains 17 residues. The CDR3 protein is CASSPAPEGAGTGELFF. The CDR3 DNA reads TGCGCCAGCAGCCCGGCCCCTGAGGGGGCGGGAACCGGGGAGCTGTTTTTT.

This clonotype has more than one count but fewer than ten. CDR3 region: CASSSHRDRGYTNYGYTF. The DNA of the CDR3 is TGTGCCAGCAGTTCGCACCGGGACAGGGGGTATACTAACTATGGCTACACCTTC. J is TRBJ1-2 and V is TRBV6-2 or TRBV6-3; 11 nucleotides agree with TRBD1. Germline values: CDR1 MNHEY, CDR2 SVGEGT. V dropped 4 bases and J dropped 0; count of bases not matched to a gene: 10. The CDR3 has 18 residues.